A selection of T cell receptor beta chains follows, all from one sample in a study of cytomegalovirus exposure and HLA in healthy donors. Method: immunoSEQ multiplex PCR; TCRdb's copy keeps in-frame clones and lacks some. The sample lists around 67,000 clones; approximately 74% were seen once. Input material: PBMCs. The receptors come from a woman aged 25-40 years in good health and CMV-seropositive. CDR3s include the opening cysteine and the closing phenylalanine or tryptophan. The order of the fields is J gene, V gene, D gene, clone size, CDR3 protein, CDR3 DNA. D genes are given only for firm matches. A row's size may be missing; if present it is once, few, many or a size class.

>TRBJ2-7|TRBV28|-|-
CASSRQHSYEQYF
TGTGCCAGCAGCAGACAGCACTCCTACGAGCAGTACTTC
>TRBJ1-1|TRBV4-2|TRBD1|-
CASSQGGTGDTEAFF
TGTGCCAGCAGCCAAGGTGGGACAGGGGACACTGAAGCTTTCTTT
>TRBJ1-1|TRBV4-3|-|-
CASSQAHRGTTEAFF
TGCGCCAGCAGCCAAGCCCACCGGGGGACCACTGAAGCTTTCTTT
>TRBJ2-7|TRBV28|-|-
CASSLGDMYEQYF
TGTGCCAGCAGTTTGGGGGACATGTACGAGCAGTACTTC
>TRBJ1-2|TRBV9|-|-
CASSARIALGGYTF
TGTGCCAGCAGCGCTCGGATAGCCCTGGGTGGCTACACCTTC
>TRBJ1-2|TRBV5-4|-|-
CASWGGLFGYTF
TGTGCCAGCTGGGGGGGGCTCTTTGGCTACACCTTC
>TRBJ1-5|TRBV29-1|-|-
CSASRGGPNQPQHF
TGCAGCGCCTCTCGCGGGGGCCCCAATCAGCCCCAGCATTTT
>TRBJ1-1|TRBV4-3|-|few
CASSQDSERTEAFF
TGCGCCAGCAGCCAAGATAGTGAGAGAACTGAAGCTTTCTTT
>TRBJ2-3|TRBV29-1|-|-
CSVPPGVGDTQYF
TGCAGCGTTCCACCGGGGGTGGGCGATACGCAGTATTTT
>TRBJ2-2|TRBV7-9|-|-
CASSFLAPNIGELFF
TGTGCCAGCAGCTTCCTGGCCCCGAACATCGGGGAGCTGTTTTTT
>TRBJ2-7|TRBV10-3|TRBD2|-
CAISASGSSYEQYF
TGTGCCATCAGCGCTAGCGGAAGCTCCTACGAGCAGTACTTC
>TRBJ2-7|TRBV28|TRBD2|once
CASSPPGTSSYEQYF
TGTGCCAGCAGTCCGCCCGGGACTAGCTCCTACGAGCAGTACTTC
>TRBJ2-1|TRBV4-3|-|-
CASSQEWKGGAYNEQFF
TGCGCCAGCAGCCAAGAATGGAAGGGGGGGGCCTACAATGAGCAGTTCTTC
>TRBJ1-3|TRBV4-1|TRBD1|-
CASSQAKGAVGNTIYF
TGCGCCAGCAGCCAGGCCAAGGGGGCGGTTGGAAACACCATATATTTT
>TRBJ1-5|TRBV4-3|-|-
CASSQSGTLVEPQHF
TGCGCCAGCAGCCAGTCCGGGACACTGGTAGAGCCCCAGCATTTT
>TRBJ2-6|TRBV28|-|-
CASSYSTGANVLTF
TGTGCCAGCAGCTACAGCACTGGGGCCAACGTCCTGACTTTC
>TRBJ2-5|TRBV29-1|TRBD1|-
CSGIQGAGETQYF
TGCAGCGGAATACAGGGGGCTGGGGAGACCCAGTACTTC
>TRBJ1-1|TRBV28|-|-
CASSFERLEAFF
TGTGCCAGCAGTTTCGAGCGTCTTGAAGCTTTCTTT
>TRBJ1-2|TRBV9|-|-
CASSDDFGRNVDGYTF
TGTGCCAGCAGTGACGACTTTGGTAGGAACGTGGATGGCTACACCTTC
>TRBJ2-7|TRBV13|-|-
CASSSNSLSSYEQYF
TGTGCCAGCAGCTCCAACTCGCTGTCCTCCTACGAGCAGTACTTC
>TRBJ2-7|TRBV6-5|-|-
CASSRRGYEQYF
TGTGCCAGCAGTCGACGGGGTTACGAGCAGTACTTC
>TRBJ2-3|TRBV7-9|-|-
CASSKKRSGSTDTQYF
TGTGCCAGCAGCAAAAAGCGAAGCGGGAGCACAGATACGCAGTATTTT
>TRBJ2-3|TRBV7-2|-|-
CASSLGTGIFTDTQYF
TGTGCCAGCAGCTTAGGAACGGGGATCTTCACAGATACGCAGTATTTT
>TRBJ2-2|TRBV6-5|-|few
CASSLTGRYTGELFF
TGTGCCAGCAGTTTGACAGGGAGGTATACCGGGGAGCTGTTTTTT
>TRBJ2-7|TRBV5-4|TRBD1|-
CASSPGQGGRQAYEQYF
TGTGCCAGCAGCCCAGGACAGGGGGGTCGTCAGGCCTACGAGCAGTACTTC
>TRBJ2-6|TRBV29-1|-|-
CSVSSGANVLTF
TGCAGCGTGAGTTCTGGGGCCAACGTCCTGACTTTC
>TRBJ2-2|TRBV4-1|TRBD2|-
CASSQGLAGGHTGELFF
TGCGCCAGCAGCCAAGGACTAGCGGGAGGGCACACCGGGGAGCTGTTTTTT
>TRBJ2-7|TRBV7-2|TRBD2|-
CASSLGGTSTYEQYF
TGTGCCAGCAGCTTAGGGGGGACTAGCACCTACGAGCAGTACTTC
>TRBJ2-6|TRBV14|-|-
CASSQGSTGANVLTF
TGTGCCAGCAGCCAAGGGAGTACCGGGGCCAACGTCCTGACTTTC
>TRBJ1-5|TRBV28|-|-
CASSSLNQPQHF
TGTGCCAGCAGTTCTTTGAATCAGCCCCAGCATTTT
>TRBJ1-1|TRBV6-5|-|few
CASSQMNTEAFF
TGTGCCAGCAGTCAAATGAACACTGAAGCTTTCTTT
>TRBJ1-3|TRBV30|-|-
CACLTDGNTIYF
TGTGCCTGCCTAACTGACGGGAACACCATATATTTT
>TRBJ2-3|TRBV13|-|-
CASSRGGGRDTQYF
TGTGCCAGCAGCCGGGGTGGAGGCCGGGATACGCAGTATTTT
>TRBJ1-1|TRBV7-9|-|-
CASSLGGGNTEAFF
TGTGCCAGCAGCTTAGGAGGAGGGAACACTGAAGCTTTCTTT
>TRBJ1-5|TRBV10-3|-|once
CAISPAAGVGQPQHF
TGTGCCATCAGTCCCGCAGCCGGGGTGGGGCAGCCCCAGCATTTT
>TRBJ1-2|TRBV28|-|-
CASSSSNTGYTF
TGTGCCAGCAGTTCATCCAACACAGGCTACACCTTC
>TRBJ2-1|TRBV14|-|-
CASSQGLFSYNEQFF
TGTGCCAGCAGCCAAGGGTTGTTCAGCTACAATGAGCAGTTCTTC
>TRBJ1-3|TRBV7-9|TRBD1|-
CASSAGQASGNTIYF
TGTGCCAGCAGCGCGGGACAGGCCAGTGGAAACACCATATATTTT
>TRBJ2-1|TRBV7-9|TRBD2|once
CASSSGGGSLGYEQFF
TGTGCCAGCAGCAGCGGGGGCGGGAGCTTAGGGTATGAGCAGTTCTTC
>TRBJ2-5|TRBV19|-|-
CASSLGTLETQYF
TGTGCCAGTAGTCTCGGGACTCTGGAGACCCAGTACTTC
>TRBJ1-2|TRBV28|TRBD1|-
CASTLGGASYGYTF
TGTGCCAGCACTCTAGGGGGCGCGAGTTATGGCTACACCTTC
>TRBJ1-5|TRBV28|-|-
CASSFGGLGQPQHF
TGTGCCAGCAGTTTTGGAGGGCTTGGACAGCCCCAGCATTTT
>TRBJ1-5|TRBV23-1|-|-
CASSLVSRPQHF
TGCGCCAGCAGCCTCGTTTCTAGGCCCCAGCATTTT
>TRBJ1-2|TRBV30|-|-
CAWSIHWGVGTF
-
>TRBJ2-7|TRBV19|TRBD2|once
CASSMIERGFYEQYF
TGTGCCAGTAGTATGATCGAGCGGGGATTCTACGAGCAGTACTTC
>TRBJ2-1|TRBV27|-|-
CASSPSGTQFF
TGTGCCAGCAGTCCATCCGGGACTCAGTTCTTC
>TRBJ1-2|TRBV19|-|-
CASREGVGYTF
TGTGCCAGTAGAGAAGGGGTTGGCTACACCTTC
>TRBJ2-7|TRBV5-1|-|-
CASSLDWGAYEQYF
TGCGCCAGCAGCTTGGATTGGGGGGCCTACGAGCAGTACTTC
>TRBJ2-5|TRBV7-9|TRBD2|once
CASSLLLAGIETQYF
TGTGCCAGCAGCTTACTACTAGCGGGAATAGAGACCCAGTACTTC
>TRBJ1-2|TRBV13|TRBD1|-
CASSDPGQGYGYTF
TGTGCCAGCAGCGACCCCGGACAGGGATATGGCTACACCTTC
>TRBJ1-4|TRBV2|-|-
CASGQVEKLFF
TGTGCCAGCGGTCAGGTTGAAAAACTGTTTTTT
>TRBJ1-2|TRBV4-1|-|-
CASSQGRGYGYTF
TGCGCCAGCAGCCAGGGAAGGGGGTATGGCTACACCTTC
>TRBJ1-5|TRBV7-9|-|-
CASSKGSSNQPQHF
TGTGCCAGCAGCAAAGGGAGTAGCAATCAGCCCCAGCATTTT
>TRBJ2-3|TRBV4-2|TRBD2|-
CASSLGLAGDTDTQYF
TGTGCCAGCAGCCTCGGACTAGCGGGAGACACAGATACGCAGTATTTT
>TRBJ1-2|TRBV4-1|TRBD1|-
CASSQVGQAYGYTF
TGCGCCAGCAGCCAAGTCGGACAGGCCTATGGCTACACCTTC